One and the same sample provided the 21 T cell receptor beta chains below, sequenced in a study of identical twins (dated by TCRdb to the mid-2010s). The library was prepared using 5' RACE. Instrument used: Illumina HiSeq 2000. TCRdb trimmed public reads at Q25 via fastp, called clones via MiXCR and kept in-frame beta chains. Each CDR3 protein gets just one entry, which takes the most common genes and DNA from the rows behind it. Recorded for this sample are about 530,000 distinct CDR3 sequences; 20% to 25% of them occurred a single time. The top ten hold approximately 0.52% of the sample. The same data also went into a second study, on yellow fever vaccine responses in identical twins.

The sequenced material came from CD4+ T cells sorted from blood. The receptors originated from a young woman in good health.

This clonotype was recorded at least ten times. The V call is TRBV12-3 or TRBV12-4, the J call TRBJ2-7; 9 bases are a match to TRBD1. V lost 3 bases, J lost 6 bases, and 9 bases stayed unmatched. This CDR3 contains 15 residues. The CDR3 sequence is CASSLVSGQGGEQYF. CDR3 sequence (DNA): TGTGCCAGCAGTTTGGTTTCGGGACAGGGAGGCGAGCAGTACTTC.

This clonotype turned up a few times. The chain recombines TRBV20-1 with TRBJ2-3; TRBD1 matches at 7 bases. Germline V gene data show CDR1 as DFQATT and CDR2 as SNEGSKA (reference sequence). V shed 6 bases and J 4 bases; nucleotides not matched to a gene: 19. The CDR3 runs 17 residues. The DNA of the CDR3 is TGCAGTGCAGTGGGGTGGGGACAGCACATTGTTTCAGATACGCAGTATTTT. Amino acids: CSAVGWGQHIVSDTQYF.

This rearrangement joins TRBV5-6 to TRBJ2-5; 15 bases agree with TRBD2. The CDR3 contains 19 residues. Germline V gene data show CDR1 as SGHDT and CDR2 as YYEEEE. The V gene end was trimmed by 4 bases and the J gene end by 1 base; junction bases not matched to a gene: 11. The DNA for the CDR3 is TGTGCCAGCAGCCCTCCCTTTGGGACTAGCGGGAGGTTCCAAGAGACCCAGTACTTC. It is translated as CASSPPFGTSGRFQETQYF. Supplemented by reference TRBV5-6 and TRBJ2-5, the full variable domain reads DAGVTQSPTHLIKTRGQQVTLRCSPKSGHDTVSWYQQALGQGPQFIFQYYEEEERQRGNFPDRFSGHQFPNYSSELNVNALLLGDSALYLCASSPPFGTSGRFQETQYFGPGTRLLVL.

This chain joins TRBV4-1 and TRBJ1-4; D remains unclear. This CDR3 has 13 residues. The V end lost 2 bases, the J end lost 3 bases, and 4 bases lay between the germline ends. CDR1 and CDR2 from the germline V gene are MGHRA and YSYEKL. CDR3 DNA: TGCGCCAGCAGCCAACCACCTAATGAAAAACTGTTTTTT. Its translation is CASSQPPNEKLFF.

V usage is TRBV7-2 and J usage is TRBJ1-6, with D unclear. Trimming cost V 1 base and J 9 bases, with 4 bases left between them. CDR3 length equals 12 residues. Germline-derived CDR1 and CDR2 are SGHTA and FQGNSA. The CDR3 here is CASSLGTSPLHF. The CDR3 DNA is TGTGCCAGCAGCTTAGGGACTTCACCCCTCCACTTT.

Only a few counts were recorded for this clonotype. The rearrangement joins TRBV6-1 to TRBJ2-6; no clear D. This CDR3 is built from 14 residues. Germline V CDR1 and CDR2: MNHNS, SASEGT. The ends were cut back, 7 bases at V and 0 bases at J, with 7 bases in the middle. CDR3 sequence: CASKPYSGANVLTF. CDR3 sequence (DNA): TGTGCCAGCAAACCCTACTCTGGGGCCAACGTCCTGACTTTC.

This clonotype was seen only a few times. This chain joins TRBV5-1 and TRBJ1-4; D is ambiguous. Germline values: CDR1 SGHRS, CDR2 YFSETQ. Trimming removed 0 bases at V and 5 bases at J, with 11 bases between. This CDR3 contains 15 residues. In nucleotides, the CDR3 is TGCGCCAGCAGCTTGGAGACGGCAGAGAATGAAAAACTGTTTTTT. Encoded protein: CASSLETAENEKLFF.

This chain connects TRBV6-5 to TRBJ2-7; TRBD1 matches at 11 bases. V lost 2 bases, J lost 4 bases, and 4 bases stayed unmatched. This CDR3 spans 15 amino acids. The V gene's germline CDR1 is MNHEY and CDR2 SVGAGI. The CDR3 nucleotides are TGTGCCAGCAGTTACCCGGGACAGGGGGTGTACGAGCAGTACTTC. Translation gives CASSYPGQGVYEQYF.

This clonotype turned up a few times. The J gene is TRBJ1-1, the V gene TRBV2; D unresolved. Trimming stripped 6 bases from V and 2 bases from J, with 16 bases between. Germline CDR1 reads SNHLY; CDR2 reads FYNNEI. The CDR3 covers 15 residues. The DNA of the CDR3 is TGTGCCAGCAGCGTCGCGTCCCGGCGTAACACTGAAGCTTTCTTT. This gives the protein CASSVASRRNTEAFF.

This clonotype was seen a handful of times. This chain uses TRBV24-1 with TRBJ2-2; D is undetermined. CDR3 length equals 14 residues. Per the germline V gene, CDR1 is KGHDR and CDR2 is SFDVKD. Deletions cut 5 bases from V and 2 bases from J, with 8 bases between. Here the CDR3 DNA reads TGTGCCACCAGTGTACAGAGTAACACCGGGGAGCTGTTTTTT. Its translation: CATSVQSNTGELFF.

This chain joins TRBV11-2 and TRBJ2-7, with no clear D. Germline V lookup: CDR1 SGHAT, CDR2 FQNNGV. This CDR3 comprises 13 residues. V was clipped by 0 bases and J by 7 bases, with 10 bases between them. CDR3 DNA: TGTGCCAGCAGCTTAGAAGGCCAGCATGAGCAGTACGTC. Translated, it gives CASSLEGQHEQYV.

This clonotype has just a few counts. The V and J genes are TRBV3-1 and TRBJ2-7; no clear D gene. The CDR3 totals 11 residues. Germline lookup yields CDR1 LGHDT and CDR2 YNNKEL (reference sequence). V was cut by 3 bases and J by 5 bases, with 5 bases left in between. This CDR3 reads CASSHFDEQYF. The CDR3 bases are TGTGCCAGCAGCCATTTTGACGAGCAGTACTTC.

The chain is built from TRBV5-1 and TRBJ2-5, with 8 bases fitting TRBD2. This CDR3 spans 14 amino acids. From germline, CDR1 is SGHRS and CDR2 YFSETQ. With V trimmed by 4 bases and J by 6 bases, 8 bases remained unmatched. This CDR3 reads CASSRGGGSKTQYF. DNA of the CDR3: TGCGCCAGCAGCCGGGGGGGCGGCTCTAAGACCCAGTACTTC.

CDR3 residues: CASSSAGTVNYGYTF. In DNA, the CDR3 is TGTGCCAGCAGCTCCGCCGGAACAGTTAACTATGGCTACACCTTC. The chain links TRBV7-2 to TRBJ1-2; D call uncertain. CDR3 length: 15 amino acids. The ends were cut back, 4 bases at V and 1 base at J, with 13 bases in the middle. Germline V gives CDR1 SGHTA, CDR2 FQGNSA.

The V call is TRBV5-1, the J call TRBJ2-4; tentatively, D is TRBD2 (6 bases). The CDR3 totals 17 residues. The germline V and J ends were trimmed by 2 bases and 1 base, with 16 bases remaining between them. The germline V gene encodes CDR1 SGHRS and CDR2 YFSETQ. In DNA form, the CDR3 reads TGCGCCAGCAGCTTCGGGGCGACGGGAGATGCCAAAAACATTCAGTACTTC. Protein: CASSFGATGDAKNIQYF.

The genes are TRBV12-3 or TRBV12-4 and TRBJ2-1, with unresolved D. The CDR3 consists of 14 residues. Deletions cut 4 bases from V and 7 bases from J, with 14 bases between. This CDR3 is CASSYREGRNEQFF. CDR3 in DNA: TGTGCCAGCAGTTATAGGGAAGGTAGAAATGAGCAGTTCTTC.

This clonotype showed up many times. The genes are TRBV5-1 and TRBJ2-1; TRBD2 matches at 9 bases. Germline V lookup: CDR1 SGHRS, CDR2 YFSETQ. Trimming at V came to 5 bases and at J to 6 bases, leaving 3 bases not matched to a gene. The CDR3 has 13 residues. CDR3 sequence reads: CASSSGGFNEQFF. The CDR3 DNA follows: TGCGCCAGCAGTAGCGGGGGCTTCAATGAGCAGTTCTTC.

The chain is built from TRBV5-1 and TRBJ1-1; a possible D gene is TRBD1 (5 bases). This CDR3 spans 16 amino acids. Germline V gene data show CDR1 as SGHRS and CDR2 as YFSETQ. Trimming took 4 bases from V and 4 from J, leaving 20 bases between them. CDR3 sequence reads: CASSPSAGGGTTEAFF. CDR3 nucleotide sequence: TGCGCCAGCAGCCCGTCGGCTGGGGGAGGGACCACTGAAGCTTTCTTT.

The V gene is TRBV10-3, the J gene TRBJ2-4; D ambiguous. Trimming pared 4 bases from V and 6 bases from J, leaving 7 bases between. Germline V lookup: CDR1 ENHRY, CDR2 SYGVKD. This CDR3 is built from 12 residues. DNA of the CDR3: TGTGCCATCAGTGGTTTCGGAAACATTCAGTACTTC. Protein product: CAISGFGNIQYF.

This chain connects TRBV12-3 or TRBV12-4 to TRBJ1-1, with D possibly being TRBD1 (5 bases). Trimming took 1 base from V and 2 from J, leaving 11 bases between them. The CDR3 totals 15 residues. CDR3 in amino acids: CASSLGTRLNTEAFF. CDR3 in DNA: TGTGCCAGCAGTTTAGGGACAAGGCTTAACACTGAAGCTTTCTTT.

This clonotype was seen a few times. The genes are TRBV6-5 and TRBJ2-1; the D gene is possibly TRBD2 (7 bases). With 2 bases removed from V and 7 bases from J, the gap between germline ends came to 12 bases. The CDR3 has 14 residues. CDR1 and CDR2 from the germline V gene are MNHEY and SVGAGI. CDR3 DNA: TGTGCCAGCAGTTACGTACAGGGAGGGAATGAGCAGTTCTTC. Translated, it gives CASSYVQGGNEQFF.